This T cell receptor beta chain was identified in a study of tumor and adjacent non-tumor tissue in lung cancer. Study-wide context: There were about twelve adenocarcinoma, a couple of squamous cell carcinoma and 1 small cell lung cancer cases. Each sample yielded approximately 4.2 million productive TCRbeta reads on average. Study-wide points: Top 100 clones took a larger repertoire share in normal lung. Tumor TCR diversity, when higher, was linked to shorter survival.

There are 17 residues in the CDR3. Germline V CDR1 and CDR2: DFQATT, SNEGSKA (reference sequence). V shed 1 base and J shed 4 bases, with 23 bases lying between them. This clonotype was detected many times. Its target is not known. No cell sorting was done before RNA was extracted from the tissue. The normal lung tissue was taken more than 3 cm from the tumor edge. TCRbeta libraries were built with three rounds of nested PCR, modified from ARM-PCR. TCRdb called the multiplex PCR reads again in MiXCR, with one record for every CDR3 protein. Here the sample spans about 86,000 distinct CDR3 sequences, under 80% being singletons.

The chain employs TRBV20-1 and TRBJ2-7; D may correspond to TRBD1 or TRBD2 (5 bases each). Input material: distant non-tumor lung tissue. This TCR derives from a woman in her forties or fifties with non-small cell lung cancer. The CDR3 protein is CSARGLPGPSQIYEQYF. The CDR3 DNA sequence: TGCAGTGCTAGAGGTCTGCCGGGACCGTCCCAGATATACGAGCAGTACTTC.